The present T cell receptor (beta chain) was sequenced within a study of Ad26.COV2.S vaccination and SARS-CoV-2 variants. Study-level background: A participant enrolled in the COV1001 Ad26.COV2.S trial arm provided the sample. Dosing was one shot or two shots 56 days apart. Study-wide results and caveats: Substantial response breadth was reportedly seen for spike-specific CD8+ and CD4+ T cells after vaccination.

As for treatment: some 20 received Ad26.COV2.S at low or high dose, single or two shots; five or six received placebo; per-sample allocation not given. After the first vaccine or placebo injection, samples were drawn on day 63. Cohort 1b enrolled adults aged 18-55 years in Boston. In regard to this clone: The antigen remains unidentified.

Sequenced by immunoSEQ multiplex PCR; TCRdb stores in-frame clones only, minus some. The sample shows about 250,000 clones, about 87% of them seen only once. Sequencing was performed on peripheral blood, taken in a trial of Ad26.COV2.S vaccine versus placebo. The TCR originated in a person aged 18-65 years who received the Ad26.COV2.S COVID-19 vaccine or a placebo.

The CDR3 coding sequence is TGTGCCAGCAGTGAACCCCCGGGACAGGGATTCCCTAATCAGCCCCAGCATTTT. As protein: CASSEPPGQGFPNQPQHF. This sequence joins TRBV6-1 and TRBJ1-5; 9 nucleotides line up with TRBD1. V was pared by 2 bases and J by 4 bases, with 12 bases of the junction left unmatched. The CDR3 is 18 amino acids. Germline values: CDR1 MNHNS, CDR2 SASEGT.